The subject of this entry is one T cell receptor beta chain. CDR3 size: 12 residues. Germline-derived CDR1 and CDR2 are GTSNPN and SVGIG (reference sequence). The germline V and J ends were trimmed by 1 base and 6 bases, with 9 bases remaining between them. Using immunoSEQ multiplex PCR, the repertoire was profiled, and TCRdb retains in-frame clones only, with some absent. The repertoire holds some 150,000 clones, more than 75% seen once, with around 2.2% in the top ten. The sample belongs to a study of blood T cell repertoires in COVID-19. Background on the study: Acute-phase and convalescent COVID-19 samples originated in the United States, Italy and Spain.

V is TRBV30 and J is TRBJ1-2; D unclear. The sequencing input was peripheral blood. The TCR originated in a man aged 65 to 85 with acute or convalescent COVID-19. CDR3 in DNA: TGTGCCTGGAGTGGAGGCTCCGATGGCTACACCTTC. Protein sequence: CAWSGGSDGYTF.